This T cell receptor (beta chain) is drawn from a study of resident and recirculating memory T cells in vitiligo. With V trimmed by 5 bases and J by 10 bases, 5 bases remained unmatched. Germline V gene data show CDR1 as LGHNT and CDR2 as FRNRAP. The CDR3 has 12 amino acids. This table comes from immunoSEQ multiplex PCR, and its TCRdb copy is limited to in-frame clones, with some not included. This sample has roughly 40,000 clones, with 80% to 95% found just once. This sequence was found in a male donor with vitiligo. Material for sequencing was blood. V gene TRBV12-5 combines with J gene TRBJ2-1; 7 nucleotides match TRBD1. The CDR3 reads CASGMTGREQFF. The CDR3 DNA is TGTGCTAGTGGTATGACAGGGAGAGAGCAGTTCTTC.